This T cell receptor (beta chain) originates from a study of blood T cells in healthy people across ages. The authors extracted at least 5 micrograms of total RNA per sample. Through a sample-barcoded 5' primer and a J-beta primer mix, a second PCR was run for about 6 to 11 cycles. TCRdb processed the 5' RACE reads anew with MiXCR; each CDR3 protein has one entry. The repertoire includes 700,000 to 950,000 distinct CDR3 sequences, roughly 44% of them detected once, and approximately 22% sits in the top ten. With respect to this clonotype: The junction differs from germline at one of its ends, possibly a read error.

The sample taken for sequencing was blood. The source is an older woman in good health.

The CDR3 bases are TGTGCCAGCGGTTACTCTCAGGGACGGGATCAGCCCCAGCATTTT. Protein sequence: CASGYSQGRDQPQHF. The V and J genes are TRBV6-6 and TRBJ1-5, with D maybe TRBD1 (5 bases). CDR3 length: 15 amino acids. Germline V gene sequence: CDR1 MNHNY, CDR2 SVGAGI (reference sequence).